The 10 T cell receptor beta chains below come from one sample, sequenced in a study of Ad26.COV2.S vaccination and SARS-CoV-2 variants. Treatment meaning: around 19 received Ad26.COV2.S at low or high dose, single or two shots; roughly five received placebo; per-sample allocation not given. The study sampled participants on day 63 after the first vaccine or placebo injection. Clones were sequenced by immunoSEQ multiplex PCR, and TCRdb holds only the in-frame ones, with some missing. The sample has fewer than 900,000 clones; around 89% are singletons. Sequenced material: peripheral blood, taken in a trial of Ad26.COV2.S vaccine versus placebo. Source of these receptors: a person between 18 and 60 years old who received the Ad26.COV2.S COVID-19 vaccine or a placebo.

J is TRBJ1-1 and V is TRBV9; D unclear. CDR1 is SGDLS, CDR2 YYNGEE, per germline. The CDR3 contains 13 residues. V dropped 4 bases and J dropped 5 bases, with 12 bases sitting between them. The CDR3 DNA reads TGTGCCAGCAGCCCAGTGGGCTCGACTGAAGCTTTCTTT. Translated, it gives CASSPVGSTEAFF.

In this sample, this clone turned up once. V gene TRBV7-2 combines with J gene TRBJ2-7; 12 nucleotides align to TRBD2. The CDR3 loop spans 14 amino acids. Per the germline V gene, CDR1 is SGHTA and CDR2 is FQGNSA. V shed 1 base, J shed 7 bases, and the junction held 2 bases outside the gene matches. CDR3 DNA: TGTGCCAGCAGCTTAGTGCTAGCGGGGGGGGAGCAGTACTTC. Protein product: CASSLVLAGGEQYF.

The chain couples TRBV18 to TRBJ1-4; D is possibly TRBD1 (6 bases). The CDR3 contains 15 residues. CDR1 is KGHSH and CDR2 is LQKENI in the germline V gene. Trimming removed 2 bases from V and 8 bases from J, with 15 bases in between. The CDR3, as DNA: TGTGCCAGCTCACCAAACCCGGGGGCAGGAGAAAAACTGTTTTTT. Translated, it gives CASSPNPGAGEKLFF.

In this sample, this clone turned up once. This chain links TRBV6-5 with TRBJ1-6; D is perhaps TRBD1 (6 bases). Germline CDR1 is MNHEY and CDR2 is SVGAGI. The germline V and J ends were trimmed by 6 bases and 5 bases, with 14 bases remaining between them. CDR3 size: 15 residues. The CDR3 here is CASSQGTPNNSPLHF. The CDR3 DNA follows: TGTGCCAGCAGCCAAGGGACACCTAATAATTCACCCCTCCACTTT.

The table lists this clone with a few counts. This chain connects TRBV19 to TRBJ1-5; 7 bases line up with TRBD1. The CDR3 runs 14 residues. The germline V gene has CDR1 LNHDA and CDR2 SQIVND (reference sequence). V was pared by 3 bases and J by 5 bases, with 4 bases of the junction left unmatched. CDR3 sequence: CASSIKTGDQPQHF. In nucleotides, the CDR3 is TGTGCCAGTAGTATTAAAACAGGGGATCAGCCCCAGCATTTT.

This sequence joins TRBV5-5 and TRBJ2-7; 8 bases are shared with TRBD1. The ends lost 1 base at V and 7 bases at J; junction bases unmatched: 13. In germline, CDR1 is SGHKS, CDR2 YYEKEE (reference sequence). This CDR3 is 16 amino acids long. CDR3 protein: CASSLSQGARIREQYF. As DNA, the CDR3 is TGTGCCAGCAGCTTGTCGCAGGGGGCGCGGATACGGGAGCAGTACTTC. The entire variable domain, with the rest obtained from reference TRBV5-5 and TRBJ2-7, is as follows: DAGVTQSPTHLIKTRGQQVTLRCSPISGHKSVSWYQQVLGQGPQFIFQYYEKEERGRGNFPDRFSARQFPNYSSELNVNALLLGDSALYLCASSLSQGARIREQYFGPGTRLTVT.

The CDR3 spells CSALGTAGEPQHF. CDR3 bases: TGCAGCGCCCTAGGGACAGCGGGGGAGCCCCAGCATTTT. The chain is built from TRBV29-1 and TRBJ1-5; 7 nucleotides align to TRBD1. The germline gives CDR1 SQVTM, CDR2 ANQGSEA. With 7 bases clipped from V and 8 bases from J, the junction kept 11 bases outside the gene matches. This CDR3 region has 13 residues.

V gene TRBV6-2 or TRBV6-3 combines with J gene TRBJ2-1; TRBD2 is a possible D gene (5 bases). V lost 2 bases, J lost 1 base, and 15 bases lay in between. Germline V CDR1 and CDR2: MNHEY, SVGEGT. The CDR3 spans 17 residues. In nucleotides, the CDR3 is TGTGCCAGCAGTTACGGGAGTGTCGGCAGATCCTACAATGAGCAGTTCTTC. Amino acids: CASSYGSVGRSYNEQFF.

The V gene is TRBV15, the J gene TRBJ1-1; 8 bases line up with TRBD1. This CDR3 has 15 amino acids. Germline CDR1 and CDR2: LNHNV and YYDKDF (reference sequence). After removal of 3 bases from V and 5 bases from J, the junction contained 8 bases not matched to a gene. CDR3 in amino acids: CATSRSGTGVTEAFF. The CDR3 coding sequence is TGTGCCACCAGCAGGTCCGGGACAGGCGTTACTGAAGCTTTCTTT.

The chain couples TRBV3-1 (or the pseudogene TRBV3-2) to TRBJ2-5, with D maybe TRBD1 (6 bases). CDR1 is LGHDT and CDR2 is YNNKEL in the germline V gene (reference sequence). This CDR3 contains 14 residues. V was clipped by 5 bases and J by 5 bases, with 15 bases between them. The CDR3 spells CASSGRDNKETQYF. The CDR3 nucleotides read TGTGCCAGCAGCGGAAGGGACAACAAGGAGACCCAGTACTTC.